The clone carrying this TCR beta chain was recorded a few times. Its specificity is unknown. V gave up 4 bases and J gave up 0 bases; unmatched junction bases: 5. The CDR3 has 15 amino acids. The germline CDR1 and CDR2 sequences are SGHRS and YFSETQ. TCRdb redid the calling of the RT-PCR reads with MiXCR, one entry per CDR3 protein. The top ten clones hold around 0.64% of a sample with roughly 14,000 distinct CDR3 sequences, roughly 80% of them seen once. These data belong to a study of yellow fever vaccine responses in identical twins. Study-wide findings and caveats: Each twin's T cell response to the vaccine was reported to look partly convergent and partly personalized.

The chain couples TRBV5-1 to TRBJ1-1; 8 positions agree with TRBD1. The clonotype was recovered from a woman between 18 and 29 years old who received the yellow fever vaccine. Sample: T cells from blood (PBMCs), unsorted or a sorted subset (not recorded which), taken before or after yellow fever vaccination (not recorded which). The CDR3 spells CASSPGQAMNTEAFF. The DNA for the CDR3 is TGCGCCAGCAGCCCGGGACAGGCTATGAACACTGAAGCTTTCTTT.